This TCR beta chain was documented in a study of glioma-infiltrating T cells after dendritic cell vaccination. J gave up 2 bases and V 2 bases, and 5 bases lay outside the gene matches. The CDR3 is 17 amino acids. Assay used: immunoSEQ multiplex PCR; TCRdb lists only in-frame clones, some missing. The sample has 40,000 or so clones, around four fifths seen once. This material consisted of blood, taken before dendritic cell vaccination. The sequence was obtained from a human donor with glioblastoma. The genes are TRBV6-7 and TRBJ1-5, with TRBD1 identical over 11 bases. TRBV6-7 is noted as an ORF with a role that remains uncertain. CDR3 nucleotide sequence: TGTGCCAGCAGTTACGAGGGGACAGGGGGGGGCAATCAGCCCCAGCATTTT. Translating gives CASSYEGTGGGNQPQHF.